What follows are 16 T cell receptor beta chains derived from one specimen sequenced in a study of T cell repertoires in aging, cancer and after chemotherapy. TRB rearrangements spanning V, D and J were amplified using mixed TRB-A/B primers. TCRdb passed the multiplex PCR reads through MiXCR, listing each CDR3 protein once. The sample shows 10,000 or so distinct CDR3 sequences, 20% to 25% of them seen only once. Peripheral blood genomic DNA, not sorted cells or RNA, was the template. What was sequenced was blood. These receptors were collected from a human donor in good health.

The chain links TRBV30 to TRBJ1-1, with TRBD1 as a possible D gene (5 bases). CDR3 length: 13 residues. Per germline, CDR1 GTSNPN and CDR2 SVGIG (reference sequence). The ends were cut back, 8 bases at V and 1 base at J, with 14 bases in the middle. The CDR3 sequence: CARDRAQNTEAFF. CDR3 nucleotide sequence: TGTGCCCGGGACCGGGCCCAGAACACTGAAGCTTTCTTT.

This clonotype was seen a few times. The chain is built from TRBV6-5 and TRBJ1-5; D gene unclear. Per germline, CDR1 MNHEY and CDR2 SVGAGI. The CDR3 totals 13 residues. Trimming shortened V by 3 bases and J by 7 bases, and 10 bases separated the two germline ends. Written as DNA, the CDR3 is TGTGCCAGCAGTTATTACATGGGGCAGCCCCAGCATTTT. It is translated as CASSYYMGQPQHF.

Note on this clonotype: This could be a read error, since a much larger clone is one nucleotide away. This sequence joins TRBV19 and TRBJ1-1, with D unresolved. Germline CDR1 is LNHDA and CDR2 is SQIVND (reference sequence). Deletions cut 7 bases from V and 1 base from J, with 10 bases between. CDR3 length: 13 amino acids. CDR3 nucleotide sequence: TGTGCCAGTATTAAAGTACGGAACACTGAAGCTTTCTTT. Translating it yields CASIKVRNTEAFF.

This clonotype turned up a few times. V usage is TRBV20-1 and J usage is TRBJ2-7; D is ambiguous. CDR3 length equals 16 residues. V lost 6 bases, J lost 3 bases, and 24 bases lay in between. Germline CDR1 reads DFQATT; CDR2 reads SNEGSKA (reference sequence). The CDR3 protein is CSAPAGVRSILYEQYF. In DNA form, the CDR3 reads TGCAGTGCCCCCGCCGGTGTCAGGTCCATCCTCTACGAGCAGTACTTC.

This chain links TRBV4-1 with TRBJ2-7; D is unresolved. This CDR3 has 14 amino acids. Germline CDR1 reads MGHRA; CDR2 reads YSYEKL. V gave up 1 base and J gave up 3 bases, with 10 bases separating them. This chain's CDR3 is CASSQVPRVYEQYF. DNA of the CDR3: TGCGCCAGCAGCCAAGTCCCTAGAGTCTACGAGCAGTACTTC.

By its share, this clonotype is medium-sized (0.01 to 0.1%). The chain is built from TRBV6-5 and TRBJ2-7; the match to TRBD2 covers 7 bases. Trimming removed 9 bases from V and 0 bases from J; junction bases left unmatched: 5. CDR1 MNHEY and CDR2 SVGAGI come from the germline V gene. The CDR3 covers 13 residues. CDR3 coding DNA: TGTGCCAGTTCAGCGGGGAGCTCCTACGAGCAGTACTTC. This encodes CASSAGSSYEQYF.

This clonotype was seen more than once but under ten times. The rearrangement uses TRBV28 and TRBJ2-7, with TRBD1 identical over 7 bases. The CDR3 totals 15 residues. Trimming at V came to 4 bases and at J to 5 bases, leaving 11 bases not matched to a gene. The germline V gene encodes CDR1 MDHEN and CDR2 SYDVKM. The CDR3 region is CASSSSRTGSHEQYF. The CDR3 DNA follows: TGTGCCAGCAGTTCCTCTCGGACAGGTTCCCACGAGCAGTACTTC.

This sequence joins TRBV5-4 and TRBJ2-5; 14 nucleotides align to TRBD2. The length of the CDR3 is 15 residues. V lost 2 bases, J lost 4 bases, and 1 base stayed unmatched. Germline V CDR1 and CDR2: SGHNT, YYREEE (reference sequence). The CDR3 spells CASSFGLAGGETQYF. CDR3 nucleotides: TGTGCCAGCAGCTTCGGACTAGCGGGAGGAGAGACCCAGTACTTC.

This clonotype was seen more than once but under ten times. The gene calls are TRBV5-6 and TRBJ1-1; no clear D. Germline assignment: CDR1 SGHDT and CDR2 YYEEEE. The germline V and J ends were trimmed by 4 bases and 8 bases, with 12 bases remaining between them. There are 12 residues in the CDR3. The CDR3 DNA is TGTGCCAGCAGCGATCGAGGTGTAGAAGCTTTCTTT. Translation: CASSDRGVEAFF.

As regards this clonotype: The junction departs from germline at one end; a sequencing error may be responsible. The genes are TRBV7-2 and TRBJ2-7, with 10 bases lining up with TRBD2. Germline CDR1 reads SGHTA; CDR2 reads FQGNSA. CDR3 length: 16 amino acids. The CDR3 nucleotides are TGCGCCAGCAGCCAAGATCAGCTAGCGGGAGTATACGAGCAGTACTTC. This codes for CASSQDQLAGVYEQYF.

By share, this clonotype ranks as medium-sized (0.01 to 0.1%). J is TRBJ1-2 and V is TRBV7-9; 9 bases are a match to TRBD1. Per the germline V gene, CDR1 is SEHNR and CDR2 is FQNEAQ (reference sequence). CDR3 length: 16 residues. The V gene end was trimmed by 5 bases and the J gene end by 2 bases; junction bases not matched to a gene: 9. The CDR3 loop is CASSLTTGTGNYGYTF. CDR3 DNA sequence: TGTGCCAGCAGCCTAACTACCGGGACAGGGAACTATGGCTACACCTTC.

The V gene is TRBV5-6, the J gene TRBJ2-1, with 7 nucleotides matching TRBD2. The CDR3 runs 16 residues. V was clipped by 3 bases and J by 7 bases; unmatched bases: 13. Germline-derived CDR1 and CDR2 are SGHDT and YYEEEE. Written as DNA, the CDR3 is TGTGCCAGCAGCTGGGGGACTACACCCGCCGGGAATGAGCAGTTCTTC. It codes for CASSWGTTPAGNEQFF.

This chain connects TRBV28 to TRBJ2-5, with TRBD1 matching over 7 bases. Losses at the gene ends were 4 bases for V and 3 bases for J; bases not matched to a gene: 5. Germline CDR1 reads MDHEN; CDR2 reads SYDVKM. The CDR3 runs 14 residues. CDR3 in DNA: TGTGCCAGCAGTTATGGACAGGTAAAAGAGACCCAGTACTTC. Translation: CASSYGQVKETQYF.

A few counts support this clonotype. DNA for the CDR3: TGTGCCAGCAGCCCCCCCGGGGTCACTGAAGCTTTCTTT. This translates into CASSPPGVTEAFF. The rearrangement uses TRBV5-4 and TRBJ1-1; D is undetermined. Trimming took 4 bases from V and 4 from J, leaving 11 bases between them. The CDR3 runs 13 residues. Germline-derived CDR1 and CDR2 are SGHNT and YYREEE (reference sequence). The complete variable domain, with remaining parts taken from reference TRBV5-4 and TRBJ1-1, reads ETGVTQSPTHLIKTRGQQVTLRCSSQSGHNTVSWYQQALGQGPQFIFQYYREEENGRGNFPPRFSGLQFPNYSSELNVNALELDDSALYLCASSPPGVTEAFFGQGTRLTVV.

This clonotype showed up just a few times. This chain links TRBV5-6 with TRBJ2-1, with 8 nucleotides matching TRBD1. The CDR3 is made up of 15 amino acids. V lost 2 bases, J lost 3 bases, and 4 bases stayed unmatched. In germline, CDR1 is SGHDT, CDR2 YYEEEE. CDR3 sequence (DNA): TGTGCCAGCAGCTTCGGACAGGGCATCTACAATGAGCAGTTCTTC. It translates to CASSFGQGIYNEQFF. The full variable domain, with the rest looked up from reference TRBV5-6 and TRBJ2-1, is DAGVTQSPTHLIKTRGQQVTLRCSPKSGHDTVSWYQQALGQGPQFIFQYYEEEERQRGNFPDRFSGHQFPNYSSELNVNALLLGDSALYLCASSFGQGIYNEQFFGPGTRLTVL.

The rearrangement links TRBV20-1 to TRBJ2-7, with 15 bases matching TRBD2. This CDR3 is 13 amino acids long. Germline V gives CDR1 DFQATT, CDR2 SNEGSKA (reference sequence). The V segment lost 5 bases and the J segment 6 bases; nucleotides outside the gene matches: 2. The CDR3 loop is CSARTSGRAEQYF. For the CDR3, the DNA is TGCAGTGCTCGGACTAGCGGGAGGGCCGAGCAGTACTTC.